This T cell receptor (beta chain) appears in the sequencing data of a study of OX40 agonist ivuxolimab in advanced cancers. Whole-study results and caveats: Specificity for antigen went undetermined in the expanded peripheral T cells. By week 6 at 0.1 to 3.0 mg/kg, blood CD4+ and CD8+ T cells had expanded clonally.

People who had autoimmune disease history or systemic immunosuppression were excluded. TCRdb's table, derived via immunoSEQ multiplex PCR, lists solely in-frame clones and lacks some. This sample carries roughly 70,000 clones, approximately 90% of them seen once, and the ten largest clones take 9.5% to 13%. About this clone itself: What it binds is unknown.

CDR3 length: 17 residues. CDR1 and CDR2 from the germline V gene are SGHTA and FQGNSA. J gave up 9 bases and V 0 bases, and 13 bases lay outside the gene matches. The receptor comes from an adult with an advanced solid tumor such as melanoma, head and neck, liver or kidney cancer. The sample was CD4+ or CD8+ T cells sorted from blood, taken in a trial of the OX40 agonist ivuxolimab. V is TRBV7-2 and J is TRBJ2-1; 8 bases are shared with TRBD2. The CDR3 nucleotides are TGTGCCAGCAGCTTAGCGTATAAGCGGGGGAAGCAGGGTGAGCAGTTCTTC. Translation: CASSLAYKRGKQGEQFF.